One TCR beta chain is described in this entry. Its antigen has not been determined. No base qualities exist here, and no much larger clone lies one base off it. From V the trimming removes 2 bases and from J it removes 5 bases, while the gene matches leave 5 bases of the junction unaccounted for. From cysteine to phenylalanine, the CDR3 is 15 amino acids long. Only the CDR3 region is kept as DNA, spanning 45 bases read in frame from base 1. The germline V gene (reference sequence) provides CDR1 DFQATT and CDR2 SNEGSKA. This specimen comes from a study of patients and donors after allogeneic stem cell transplantation (dated by TCRdb to 2020 to 2022). Library preparation was by RT-PCR. The sequencer listed for this sample is NextSeq 550. TCRdb reprocessing: public reads trimmed at Q25 with fastp, clones called with MiXCR, in-frame beta chains kept. Every CDR3 protein is listed once, alongside the most common genes and DNA of its rows. The sample table shows 200,000 to 250,000 distinct CDR3 sequences, and less than 50% are seen once. Together, the top ten hold around a tenth of the sample.

The sequence came from a human donor who was either an allogeneic HSCT recipient or a stem cell or donor lymphocyte infusion donor (not recorded which). It is not recorded whose cells these are; they may come from a transplant donor. The chain joins TRBV20-1 to TRBJ2-1, and 11 bases in between align with TRBD2. The sequencing sample was made of blood, either unsorted or a sorted T cell fraction (not recorded which). The DNA sequence is as follows: TGCAGTGCTAGAAATAGCGGGGGGGCTGACAATGAGCAGTTCTTC. This translates into CSARNSGGADNEQFF.